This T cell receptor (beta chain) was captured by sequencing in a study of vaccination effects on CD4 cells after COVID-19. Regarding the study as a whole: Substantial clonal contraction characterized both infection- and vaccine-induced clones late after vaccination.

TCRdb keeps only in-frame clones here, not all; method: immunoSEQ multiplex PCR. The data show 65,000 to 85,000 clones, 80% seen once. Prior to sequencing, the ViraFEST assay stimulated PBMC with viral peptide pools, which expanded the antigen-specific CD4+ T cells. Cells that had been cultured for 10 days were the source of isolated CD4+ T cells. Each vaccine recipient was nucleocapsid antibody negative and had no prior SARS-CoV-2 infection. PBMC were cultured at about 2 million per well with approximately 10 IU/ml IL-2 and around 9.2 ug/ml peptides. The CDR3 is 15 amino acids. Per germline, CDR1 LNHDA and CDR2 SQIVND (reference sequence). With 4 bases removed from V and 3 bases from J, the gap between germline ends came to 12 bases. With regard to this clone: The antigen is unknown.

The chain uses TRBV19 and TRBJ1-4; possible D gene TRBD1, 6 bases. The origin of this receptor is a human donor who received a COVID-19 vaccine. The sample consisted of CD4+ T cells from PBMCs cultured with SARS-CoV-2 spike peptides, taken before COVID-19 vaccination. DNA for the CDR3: TGTGCCAGTAGTAAAGCACAGGGTTCTAATGAAAAACTGTTTTTT. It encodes CASSKAQGSNEKLFF.